Described below is a single TCR beta chain sequence and its context. Recipients boosted at about 4 weeks or about 12 weeks are pooled. The data were produced by immunoSEQ multiplex PCR, yet TCRdb's version contains in-frame clones alone and is incomplete. The sample includes 150,000 to 200,000 clones, approximately 94% of them seen just once. This sample is part of a study of T cell responses to AZD1222 COVID-19 vaccine. The CDR3 is 16 residues long. Germline assignment: CDR1 GTSNPN and CDR2 SVGIG (reference sequence). V lost 0 bases to trimming and J lost 2 bases; unmatched junction nucleotides: 6. The receptor was isolated from an adult who received the AZD1222 COVID-19 vaccine. This specimen consisted of peripheral blood, obtained 28 days after the second AZD1222 dose. The rearrangement uses TRBV30 and TRBJ1-4; 7 bases match TRBD1. CDR3 in amino acids: CAWSVGQGGTNEKLFF. The CDR3 DNA follows: TGTGCCTGGAGTGTAGGGCAGGGGGGGACTAATGAAAAACTGTTTTTT.